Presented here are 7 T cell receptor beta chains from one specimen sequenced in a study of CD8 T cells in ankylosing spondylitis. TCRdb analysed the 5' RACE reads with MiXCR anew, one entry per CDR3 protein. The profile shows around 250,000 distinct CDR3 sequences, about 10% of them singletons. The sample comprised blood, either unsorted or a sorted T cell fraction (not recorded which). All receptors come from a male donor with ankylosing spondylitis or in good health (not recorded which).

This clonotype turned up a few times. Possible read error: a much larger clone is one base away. CDR3 protein: CCARDRLTGGRMNTEAFF. As DNA, the CDR3 is TGCTGTGCTAGAGATCGATTGACAGGGGGTAGGATGAACACTGAAGCTTTCTTT. This chain links TRBV20-1 with TRBJ1-1, with TRBD1 matching 9 bases. The CDR3 spans 18 residues. The V gene's germline CDR1 is DFQATT and CDR2 SNEGSKA (reference sequence).

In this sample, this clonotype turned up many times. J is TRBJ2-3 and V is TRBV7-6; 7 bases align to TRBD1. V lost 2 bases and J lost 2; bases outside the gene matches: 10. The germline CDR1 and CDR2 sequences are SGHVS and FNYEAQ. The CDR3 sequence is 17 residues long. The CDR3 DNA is TGTGCCAGCAGCTTACTTTCAGGGGGTCAGGTCACAGATACGCAGTATTTT. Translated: CASSLLSGGQVTDTQYF.

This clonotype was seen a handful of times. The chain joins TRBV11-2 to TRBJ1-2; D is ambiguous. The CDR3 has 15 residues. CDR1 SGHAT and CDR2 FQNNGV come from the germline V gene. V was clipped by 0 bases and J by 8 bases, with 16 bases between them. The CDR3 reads CASSLDRLAELGYTF. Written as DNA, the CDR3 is TGTGCCAGCAGCTTAGATAGGCTAGCGGAATTGGGCTACACCTTC.

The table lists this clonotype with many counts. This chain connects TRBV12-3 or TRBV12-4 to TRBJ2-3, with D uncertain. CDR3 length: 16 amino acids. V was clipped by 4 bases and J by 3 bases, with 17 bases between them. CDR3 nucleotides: TGTGCCAGCAGTTCCCAATTAAACCGGATTACAGATACGCAGTATTTT. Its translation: CASSSQLNRITDTQYF.

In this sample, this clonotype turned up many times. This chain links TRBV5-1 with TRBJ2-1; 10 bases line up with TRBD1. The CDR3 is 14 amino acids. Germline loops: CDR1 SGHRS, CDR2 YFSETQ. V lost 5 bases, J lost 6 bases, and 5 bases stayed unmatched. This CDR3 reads CASRRTGGVNEQFF. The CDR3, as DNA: TGCGCCAGCAGAAGGACAGGGGGTGTCAATGAGCAGTTCTTC.

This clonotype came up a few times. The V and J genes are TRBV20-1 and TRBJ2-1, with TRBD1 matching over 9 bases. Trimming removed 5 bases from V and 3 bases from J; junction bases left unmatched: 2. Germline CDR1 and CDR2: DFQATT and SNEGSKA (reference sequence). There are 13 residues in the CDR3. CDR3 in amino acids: CSAWDRDYNEQFF. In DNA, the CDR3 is TGCAGTGCTTGGGACAGGGACTACAATGAGCAGTTCTTC.

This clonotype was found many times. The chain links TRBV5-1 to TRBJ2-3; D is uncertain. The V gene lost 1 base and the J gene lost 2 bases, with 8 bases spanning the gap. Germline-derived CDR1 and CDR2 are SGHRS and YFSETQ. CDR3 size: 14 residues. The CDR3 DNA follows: TGCGCCAGCAGCTTGACGGGCCTCACAGATACGCAGTATTTT. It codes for CASSLTGLTDTQYF.